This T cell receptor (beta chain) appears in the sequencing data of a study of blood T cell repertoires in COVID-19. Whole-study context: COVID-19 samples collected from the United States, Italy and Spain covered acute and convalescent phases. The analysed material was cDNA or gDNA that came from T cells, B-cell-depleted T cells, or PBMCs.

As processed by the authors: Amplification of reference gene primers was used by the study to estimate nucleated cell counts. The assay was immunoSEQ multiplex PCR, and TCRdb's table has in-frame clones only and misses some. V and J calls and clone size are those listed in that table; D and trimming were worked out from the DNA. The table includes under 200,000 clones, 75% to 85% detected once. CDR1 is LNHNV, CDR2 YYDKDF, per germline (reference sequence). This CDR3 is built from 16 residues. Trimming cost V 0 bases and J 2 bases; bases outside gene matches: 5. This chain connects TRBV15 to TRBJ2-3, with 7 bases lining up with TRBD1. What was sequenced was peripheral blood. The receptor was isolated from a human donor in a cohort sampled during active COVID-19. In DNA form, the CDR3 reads TGTGCCACCAGCAGAGACTCCGGGACAGTCACAGATACGCAGTATTTT. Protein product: CATSRDSGTVTDTQYF.